This T cell receptor (beta chain) was observed in a study of cytotoxic CD8 clonotypes in ibrutinib-treated CLL. Across the whole study: Response samples were drawn at a median of about eleven months of treatment, range 6 to 36.

A note on this clone: Its matching antigen is unknown.

Whole-study findings and limits: Clonality climbed at ibrutinib response, then dropped toward baseline at progression. Timing of sampling differed between sustained-remission and progressing patients.

Germline lookup yields CDR1 LGHNA and CDR2 YSLEER. J lost 5 bases, V lost 2 bases, and 7 bases had no gene match. This CDR3 spans 16 amino acids. Investigators sought sequencing depths of between 1 in 200,000 and 1 in 1 million T cells. Here immunoSEQ multiplex PCR was the method, and the copy in TCRdb shows in-frame clones only, minus some. This sample has 150,000 or so clones, with over 60% found just once. The J gene is TRBJ2-5, the V gene TRBV4-3; 11 bases agree with TRBD2. Sequences were derived from PBMCs, sampled after 12 months of ibrutinib treatment. The TCR originated in a human donor with chronic lymphocytic leukemia. As DNA, the CDR3 is TGCGCCAGCAGCCAATCAATAGCGGGAGGGTCGGAGACCCAGTACTTC. Translating it yields CASSQSIAGGSETQYF.